This note documents a single T cell receptor (beta chain) sequence. Its antigen is unidentified. In germline, CDR1 is KGHSH, CDR2 LQKENI. Unmatched junction bases numbered 2, after V lost 3 bases and J lost 5 bases. This CDR3 region has 15 residues. Via MiXCR, TCRdb re-called the RT-PCR reads, giving one row per CDR3 protein. The sample lists more than 450,000 distinct CDR3 sequences; around 8% were seen once. This sample is drawn from a study of response to subunit inactivated influenza vaccine. Study results and limitations: With each seasonal influenza vaccination, the authors suggested, few new T cells are recruited.

Sample: PBMCs from blood, taken roughly 24 months after vaccination. This receptor was identified in a man aged 45 to 70 who received an inactivated influenza vaccine. The chain employs TRBV18 and TRBJ2-1, with 12 bases fitting TRBD2. DNA of the CDR3: TGTGCCAGCTCACCTGGACTAGCGGGGAACAATGAGCAGTTCTTC. Translated: CASSPGLAGNNEQFF. Supplemented by reference TRBV18 and TRBJ2-1, the full variable domain reads NAGVMQNPRHLVRRRGQEARLRCSPMKGHSHVYWYRQLPEEGLKFMVYLQKENIIDESGMPKERFSAEFPKEGPSILRIQQVVRGDSAAYFCASSPGLAGNNEQFFGPGTRLTVL.